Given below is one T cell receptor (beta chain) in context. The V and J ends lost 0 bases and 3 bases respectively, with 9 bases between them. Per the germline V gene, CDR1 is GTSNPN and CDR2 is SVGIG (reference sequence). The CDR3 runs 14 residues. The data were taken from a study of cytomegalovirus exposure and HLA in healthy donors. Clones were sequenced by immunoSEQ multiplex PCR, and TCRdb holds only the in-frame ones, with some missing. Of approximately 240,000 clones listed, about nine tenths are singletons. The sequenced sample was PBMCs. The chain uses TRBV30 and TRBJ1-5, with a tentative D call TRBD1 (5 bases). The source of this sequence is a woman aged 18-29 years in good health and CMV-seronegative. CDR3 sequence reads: CAWSVSGSNQPQHF. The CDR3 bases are TGTGCCTGGAGTGTATCAGGGTCCAATCAGCCCCAGCATTTT.